Listed below are T cell receptor beta chains from one sample, sequenced in a study of cytomegalovirus exposure and HLA in healthy donors. Here immunoSEQ multiplex PCR was the method, and the copy in TCRdb shows in-frame clones only, minus some. The sample comprises 100,000 or so clones, around 62% of which are singletons, and 3% to 4.5% rests with the top ten. Sequencing was done on a sample of PBMCs. Every receptor here comes from a man under 40 in good health and CMV-seropositive. The CDR3 runs from the conserved cysteine through the conserved F or W. A D gene is named only where the DNA matches it firmly. Some rows have no size entry. The others give once, few or many, or a class for an expanded clone.

>14|TRBV27|TRBJ1-2|TRBD1|few
TGTGCCAGCAGTACGGGACAGGGGTGGAGTGGCTACACCTTC
CASSTGQGWSGYTF
>16|TRBV6-1|TRBJ2-5|TRBD1|once
TGTGCCAGCAGTGAGGGCTGGGGACAGGGGGAAGAGACCCAGTACTTC
CASSEGWGQGEETQYF
>13|TRBV29-1|TRBJ1-1|NA|NA
TGCAGCGCCCTTACAGGACCGAACACTGAAGCTTTCTTT
CSALTGPNTEAFF
>14|TRBV5-6|TRBJ2-2|NA|NA
TGTGCCAGCAGCTTACGACTAGTCATCGGGGAGCTGTTTTTT
CASSLRLVIGELFF
>15|TRBV6-5|TRBJ2-7|TRBD2|NA
TGTGCCAGCAGTTACTTTAGCGGGGGGGCCTACGAGCAGTACTTC
CASSYFSGGAYEQYF
>15|TRBV18|TRBJ1-6|TRBD1|NA
TGTGCCAGCTCACTTCTGACAGGGGATAATTCACCCCTCCACTTT
CASSLLTGDNSPLHF
>12|TRBV2|TRBJ1-1|NA|NA
TGTGCCAGCCTGACGCGGGGTACTGAAGCTTTCTTT
CASLTRGTEAFF
>17|TRBV2|TRBJ2-5|NA|NA
TGTGCCAGCAGCTCCCGGGGGCTAGCGGAGGGAAAAGAGACCCAGTACTTC
CASSSRGLAEGKETQYF
>14|TRBV4-1|TRBJ1-3|NA|few
TGCGCCAGCAGCCAAGATCTCGGTGGAAACACCATATATTTT
CASSQDLGGNTIYF
>15|TRBV6-1|TRBJ1-5|NA|few
TGTGCCAGCAGTGATACAGGGTATAGCAATCAGCCCCAGCATTTT
CASSDTGYSNQPQHF
>17|TRBV7-5|TRBJ2-2|NA|NA
TGTGCCAGAAGCTTAGCTACTAGCAGCGCGAACACCGGGGAGCTGTTTTTT
CARSLATSSANTGELFF
>14|TRBV9|TRBJ2-7|NA|few
TGTGCCAGCAGCGTGACAGGTAACTCCTACGAGCAGTACTTC
CASSVTGNSYEQYF
>15|TRBV4-1|TRBJ1-2|NA|NA
TGCGCCAGCAGCGAGGAAGCGGGGGGCGCGGGAGGCTACACCTTT
CASSEEAGGAGGYTF
>20|TRBV14|TRBJ2-2|NA|NA
TGTGCCAGCAGCCAAGGCTGGGGGCTATCCAAACAAAAGAACACCGGGGAGCTGTTTTTT
CASSQGWGLSKQKNTGELFF
>13|TRBV10-2|TRBJ2-7|TRBD1|NA
TGCGCCAGCAGCGCTACAGGGGCCCGCGGGCAGTACTTC
CASSATGARGQYF
>14|TRBV7-8|TRBJ1-1|TRBD1|NA
TGTGCCAGCAGCCTAGGGACAGGGGACACTGAAGCTTTCTTT
CASSLGTGDTEAFF
>15|TRBV9|TRBJ2-1|TRBD2|NA
TGTGCCAGCAGCCTGAGCGGGGGGGCCTACAATGAGCAGTTCTTC
CASSLSGGAYNEQFF
>13|TRBV19|TRBJ2-7|TRBD1|NA
TGTGCCAGTAGCCTGACAGGGGCCTACGAGCAGTACTTC
CASSLTGAYEQYF
>13|TRBV19|TRBJ1-2|NA|NA
TGTGCCAGCCGCGGGGGACTTGATTATGGCTACACCTTC
CASRGGLDYGYTF
>13|TRBV14|TRBJ1-2|NA|NA
TGTGCCAGCAGCCCGGACTTAGGTAAAGGCTACACCTTC
CASSPDLGKGYTF
>15|TRBV7-9|TRBJ1-2|TRBD1|once
TGTGCCAGCAGCTATGGGGACAGTCCGAACTATGGCTACACCTTC
CASSYGDSPNYGYTF
>13|TRBV7-9|TRBJ1-2|NA|NA
TGTGCCAGCAGCCCAGGGGTACTCTTCGGCTACACCTTC
CASSPGVLFGYTF
>15|TRBV5-1|TRBJ2-5|TRBD1|NA
TGCGCCAGCAGCACCCTGGACAGGGCTCAAGAGACCCAGTACTTC
CASSTLDRAQETQYF
>11|TRBV20-1|TRBJ2-4|TRBD1|NA
TGCAGTGCCGGGACAGTTGGGATTCAGTACTTC
CSAGTVGIQYF
>14|TRBV27|TRBJ1-5|NA|few
TGTGCCAGCAGTTTATACCGGACTGATCAGCCCCAGCATTTT
CASSLYRTDQPQHF
>15|TRBV19|TRBJ2-3|NA|NA
TGTGCCAGTAGTATATACGCAGATCCCACAGATACGCAGTATTTT
CASSIYADPTDTQYF
>14|TRBV13|TRBJ1-1|NA|NA
TGTGCCAGCAGCTTTTGGGGCTCGAACACTGAAGCTTTCTTT
CASSFWGSNTEAFF
>14|TRBV13|TRBJ1-2|NA|few
TGTGCCAGCAGCTTGGCGCCGGAGGGGCATGGCTACACCTTC
CASSLAPEGHGYTF
>15|TRBV6-1|TRBJ2-3|TRBD2|NA
TGTGCCAGCAGTGATCTAGCGGGGCGCACAGATACGCAGTATTTT
CASSDLAGRTDTQYF
>17|TRBV7-2|TRBJ2-3|TRBD2|few
TGTGCCAGCAGCTTAGGCGGGGGAATTACTAGCACAGATACGCAGTATTTT
CASSLGGGITSTDTQYF
>13|TRBV6-1|TRBJ1-2|NA|NA
TGTGCCAGCAGTGCGACAATTTTCTATGGCTACACCTTC
CASSATIFYGYTF
>13|TRBV15|TRBJ2-3|NA|once
TGTGCCACCAGCACCAGGGGAGAGGATACGCAGTATTTT
CATSTRGEDTQYF
>15|TRBV5-1|TRBJ2-1|NA|NA
TGCGCCAGCAGCCCCTACCCGCAGGAGGGGAATGAGCAGTTCTTC
CASSPYPQEGNEQFF
>17|TRBV7-8|TRBJ2-3|NA|NA
TGTGCCAGCAGCGACCGCCTTGGGGGGGGGCATGCAGATACGCAGTATTTT
CASSDRLGGGHADTQYF
>13|TRBV7-2|TRBJ1-1|NA|NA
TGTGCCAGCAGCGCCTATAGGGGAACTGAAGCTTTCTTT
CASSAYRGTEAFF
>16|TRBV7-9|TRBJ2-3|NA|few
TGTTCCAGCAGCCCCCCGTGGAGGTTCGGGACAGATACGCAGTATTTT
CSSSPPWRFGTDTQYF
>15|TRBV28|TRBJ1-2|TRBD1|NA
TGTGCCAGCAGTTCCAGGACAGGGGGGGGCTATGGCTACACCTTC
CASSSRTGGGYGYTF
>14|TRBV27|TRBJ2-3|NA|NA
TGTGCCAGCAGTTTCTTGACAAACACAGATACGCAGTATTTT
CASSFLTNTDTQYF
>14|TRBV7-7|TRBJ2-1|TRBD2|few
TGTGCTAGCAGCTTGTCCGGGACTACCAATGAGCAGTTCTTC
CASSLSGTTNEQFF
>14|TRBV2|TRBJ1-1|TRBD1|NA
TGTGCCAGCATCCCCAGGGGGCGGGGCACTGAAGCTTTCTTT
CASIPRGRGTEAFF
>15|TRBV27|TRBJ2-1|TRBD2|NA
TGTGCCAGCAGTTGGGCCGGGGGGGCCATGAATGAGCAGTTCTTC
CASSWAGGAMNEQFF
>14|TRBV5-1|TRBJ1-4|TRBD1|few
TGCGCCAGCAGGCAGGGGGGATCTAATGAAAAACTGTTTTTT
CASRQGGSNEKLFF